The rows below give T cell receptor beta chains drawn from one sample of a study of tumor-infiltrating lymphocytes in localized non-small cell lung cancer. Using immunoSEQ multiplex PCR, the repertoire was profiled, and TCRdb retains in-frame clones only, with some absent. The repertoire holds under 20,000 clones, with 75% as singletons. Sequenced: lung tumor tissue. These receptors came from a human donor with non-small cell lung cancer. The CDR3 runs from the conserved cysteine through the conserved F or W.

v_call,cdr3_aa
TRBV30,CAWSSGANVLTF
TRBV29-1,CSVRYRSNTGELFF
TRBV19,CASSQGGGYEQYF
TRBV7-9,CASSPTGEGHQPQHF
TRBV19,CASSMRTEKNYGYTF
TRBV19,CASSIPGEAETQYF
TRBV30,CAWNGLAGGYGTDTQYF
TRBV5-4,CASSRTGVVSSGELFF
TRBV2,CARQGWNIQYF
TRBV5-1,CASSLGGPDTDTQYF
TRBV5-6,CASSPGDRDGYTF
TRBV14,CASSRDRLTGELFF
TRBV6-5,CASSLTGRNEQYF
TRBV27,CASSLSLGVGGYTF
TRBV18,CASSPPASNQPQHF
TRBV4-2,CASSQEQGGGRETQYF
TRBV27,CASSPQGGGYTF
TRBV10-2,CASGGVGLAGTSYEQYF
TRBV18,CASSPPSESGNTIYF
TRBV27,CASSYSHTGELFF
TRBV19,CASSMALDRQGGTQYF
TRBV28,CASSSATGLPNEKLFF
TRBV6-5,CASKVKGAGGYTF
TRBV4-2,CASSQTGQGGAVEQFF
TRBV28,CASGTSTDTQYF
TRBV19,CASSFGPNTGELFF
TRBV5-1,CASTLGGSMNTEAFF
TRBV5-4,CASSSWGRGDQETQYF
TRBV25-1,CASSPGQGEYEQYF
TRBV7-2,CASRLSAGELSYEQYF
TRBV6-5,CASRLGTAAQGEQYF
TRBV19,CASSLRTGEQYF
TRBV5-6,CASSLEDRVRGYTF
TRBV6-1,CASSELLVSYNEQFF
TRBV5-6,CASSLRSLKATDTQYF
TRBV29-1,CSAGNEKLFF
TRBV4-2,CASSQDLQRGNNEQFF